This T cell receptor beta chain was recovered during a study of blood T cell repertoires in COVID-19 (dated by TCRdb to the early 2020s). Describing the broader study: Samples covering the acute and convalescent phases of COVID-19 were provided by collaborators in the United States, Italy and Spain. Samples came from the ongoing ImmuneRACE study (first 160 participants) plus 1,254 subjects from 6 global collaborators. The prospective study material was composed of cDNA or gDNA derived from T cells, B-cell-depleted T cells, or PBMCs. Sample metadata almost always included a de-identified subject ID, COVID-19 status, age in years and sex. Where available, HLA class I and class II types were taken from metadata supplied by the sample provider and were not determined by assay-based typing. The repertoires were released in a freely available public database meant as a resource for research on the immune response to SARS-CoV-2. The dataset comprised deeply sampled blood TCRbeta repertoires from subjects exposed to, actively infected with, or recovered from COVID-19.

For CDR1 and CDR2, the germline V gene lists SGHDT and YYEEEE. The junction shows trimming of 4 bases on V and 0 bases on J, and the gene matches do not reach 7 bases of it. From the cysteine through the phenylalanine, the CDR3 covers 15 amino acids. Just CDR3 DNA is preserved here, 45 bases in frame from base 1. A word on this clone: It lacks a known antigen. One base away there is no much larger clone; base qualities are not given.

The immunoSEQ Assay, a bias-controlled multiplex PCR, was used to amplify TCRbeta CDR3 regions from genomic DNA. The study's processing was this. The number of nucleated cells in each sample was estimated by amplification of reference gene primers within the assay. To quantify the absolute abundance of each unique TCRbeta CDR3 rearrangement, sequence reads were collapsed and filtered. For each sample, productive Simpson clonality was calculated as the square root of Simpson's diversity index over productive rearrangements. The table was pulled from immuneACCESS by TCRdb, which kept in-frame rearrangements only. Such tables lose some clones; where checked, under half of the loss comes from unresolved V genes, and the rest has no known cause. V and J calls and clone size come straight from that table; D and trimming were deduced from the DNA. The sample has roughly 100,000 clones on record, around 90% of them singletons. The ten most abundant clones make up roughly 4.6% of the sample.

Study-wide findings and limitations: The amount of clinical and demographic metadata varied by source and participant and was provided uncurated.

The collaborating institutions used their own protocols to collect whole blood in K2EDTA tubes. Collaborator samples were shipped for TCRbeta analysis as frozen whole blood, isolated PBMCs, or DNA extracted from either sample type. The sequenced sample consisted of peripheral blood. The chain employs TRBV5-6 and TRBJ2-7; TRBD2 matches 7 bases in the middle. The clonotype comes from a human donor in a cohort sampled during active COVID-19. The sequence in DNA is TGTGCCAGCAGCAGAGGACTAGGGACCTCCTACGAGCAGTACTTC. It specifies CASSRGLGTSYEQYF.